A single count supports the clone carrying this TCR beta chain. The sample comes from a study of blood T cell repertoires in COVID-19. As for the study in general: T cells, B-cell-depleted T cells, or PBMCs provided the cDNA or gDNA that served as material.

In germline, CDR1 is SGHTA, CDR2 FQGNSA. J lost 3 bases, V lost 5 bases, and 10 bases had no gene match. This CDR3 spans 15 amino acids. In the authors' methods: Reference gene primer amplification yielded estimated nucleated cell counts. Method: immunoSEQ multiplex PCR; TCRdb's copy keeps in-frame clones and lacks some. V and J calls and clone size are copied from that table; D and trimming were computed from the DNA. The sample lists about 400,000 clones, roughly 90% occurring once. Symptom resolution, clearance, or two negative PCRs marked donors in Cohort 3 as recovered. J is TRBJ2-7 and V is TRBV7-2; 7 nucleotides match TRBD2. Sequencing was carried out using PBMCs or T cells enriched from blood (not recorded which). This TCR derives from a woman in her 30s who had recovered from COVID-19. In nucleotides, the CDR3 is TGTGCCAGCAGCCCCGACGGGGGGAGCAACTACGAGCAGTACTTC. This encodes CASSPDGGSNYEQYF. The whole variable domain, filled in from reference TRBV7-2 and TRBJ2-7, reads GAGVSQSPSNKVTEKGKDVELRCDPISGHTALYWYRQSLGQGLEFLIYFQGNSAPDKSGLPSDRFSAERTGGSVSTLTIQRTQQEDSAVYLCASSPDGGSNYEQYFGPGTRLTVT.